This T cell receptor beta chain was captured in a study of blood T cell repertoires in COVID-19 (TCRdb year 2020). Turning to the overall study: The collaborator samples originated in the United States, Italy and Spain and spanned the acute and convalescent phases of COVID-19. The material from the prospective study consisted of cDNA or gDNA derived from T cells, B-cell-depleted T cells, or PBMCs. Subjects who had been exposed to COVID-19, were actively infected with it, or had recovered from it provided the deeply sampled blood TCRbeta repertoires that made up the dataset. A freely available public database, intended as a resource for researchers studying the immune response to SARS-CoV-2, is where the repertoires were released. Samples came from the ongoing ImmuneRACE study (first 160 participants) plus 1,254 subjects from 6 global collaborators. A de-identified subject ID, COVID-19 status, age in years and sex were almost always included in the sample metadata. Where available, HLA class I and class II types were obtained from metadata supplied by the sample provider rather than from assay-based typing. Beyond this particular receptor, the publication reports: Clinical and demographic metadata were provided uncurated, with the amount varying by source and participant.

Participants in the prospective study were enrolled through a virtual design, were aged about 18 to 90 years, and lived in under 25 United States geographic areas. In the prospective study, participants were assigned to cohorts based on the clinical history participants reported in a screening survey and a study questionnaire. Recovered participants in ImmuneRACE Cohort 3 were defined by two consecutive negative NP/OP PCR tests, clearance by a healthcare professional, or resolution of symptoms. In the prospective study, whole blood, serum and a nasopharyngeal or oropharyngeal swab were collected from each participant by mobile phlebotomists. Additional blood draws and questionnaires over an approximately two-month period could optionally be provided by prospective study participants. Before DNA extraction, prospective study blood samples were shipped either frozen or at room temperature. The cysteine opens and the phenylalanine closes a CDR3 of 15 amino acids. The DNA shown is the 45-base CDR3, in frame from base 1. The junction shows trimming of 4 bases on V and 4 bases on J, plus 14 bases between the germline ends. CDR1 and CDR2, looked up from the germline V gene, are SGHTA and FQGNSA.

About this clone itself: Its binding antigen is unknown. Base qualities were left out, and no much larger clone turns up one base away.

TCRbeta CDR3 regions were amplified from genomic DNA using the immunoSEQ Assay, a bias-controlled multiplex PCR. From the authors' description of their analysis: Nucleated cell counts per sample were estimated from amplification of reference gene primers within the assay. Sequence reads were collapsed and filtered to measure the absolute abundance of every unique TCRbeta CDR3 rearrangement. Productive Simpson clonality was computed per sample as the square root of Simpson's diversity index over productive rearrangements. TCRdb carries this immuneACCESS record with in-frame sequences only. Its versions omit some clonotypes, under half of them owing to an unresolved V gene in the studies checked, with the rest unexplained. From that table come the V and J calls and clone size; the DNA was used to work out D and trimming. The sample yields a few hundred thousand clones; around 84% were counted once. The ten largest clones take up 2% to 3% of the sample.

The sample taken for sequencing was PBMCs or T cells enriched from blood (not recorded which). This clonotype originated in a woman in her forties or fifties who had recovered from COVID-19. Recombination joined TRBV7-2 with TRBJ1-5; a tentative D match to TRBD1 spans 6 bases. The CDR3: CASSSPGGQNQPQHF. The DNA sequence is given as TGTGCCAGCAGCTCCCCCGGGGGGCAGAATCAGCCCCAGCATTTT.